These 27 T cell receptor beta chains originate from one sample sequenced in a study of Graves' ophthalmopathy and Graves' hyperthyroidism. RNA transcripts were the source from which TCR beta CDR3 regions were amplified. First-round RT-PCR employed HTBI primers, with a second-round multiplex PCR after it. One entry per CDR3 protein results from TCRdb running MiXCR on the multiplex PCR reads. The table shows 400,000 or so distinct CDR3 sequences, with approximately 15% occurring only once. Material: peripheral blood. Every receptor here comes from a woman younger than 35 with stable Graves' hyperthyroidism.

The rearrangement joins TRBV3-1 to TRBJ1-1, with 9 bases lining up with TRBD1. V lost 8 bases, J lost 3 bases, and 13 bases stayed unmatched. From germline, CDR1 is LGHDT and CDR2 YNNKEL (reference sequence). This CDR3 comprises 16 residues. The CDR3 bases are TGTGCCAGCCAGGAGGGACAGGGTGGACTTCACACTGAAGCTTTCTTT. The encoded protein is CASQEGQGGLHTEAFF.

This clonotype came up many times. V is TRBV19 and J is TRBJ1-2; D remains unclear. The V end lost 2 bases, the J end lost 3 bases, and 7 bases lay between the germline ends. The CDR3 has 13 residues. CDR1 is LNHDA and CDR2 is SQIVND in the germline V gene (reference sequence). DNA for the CDR3: TGTGCCAGTAGTATAACGGAGGACTATGGCTACACCTTC. Residues: CASSITEDYGYTF.

Here the CDR3 reads CASSRQVGTEAFF. The DNA of the CDR3 is TGTGCCAGCAGCCGACAGGTGGGAACTGAAGCTTTCTTT. This chain links TRBV7-9 with TRBJ1-1, with D possibly TRBD1 on 6 matching bases. The CDR3 has 13 amino acids. V was pared by 5 bases and J by 5 bases, with 12 bases between. Germline loops: CDR1 SEHNR, CDR2 FQNEAQ (reference sequence). Filled out from reference TRBV7-9 and TRBJ1-1, the complete variable domain reads DTGVSQNPRHKITKRGQNVTFRCDPISEHNRLYWYRQTLGQGPEFLTYFQNEAQLEKSRLLSDRFSAERPKGSFSTLEIQRTEQGDSAMYLCASSRQVGTEAFFGQGTRLTVV.

This clonotype was detected many times. V gene TRBV2 combines with J gene TRBJ2-2; 8 bases are a match to TRBD2. Unmatched junction bases numbered 5, after V lost 8 bases and J lost 0 bases. Germline CDR1 and CDR2: SNHLY and FYNNEI. There are 15 residues in the CDR3. The chain's CDR3 is CASGRGLANTGELFF. The CDR3 region has the DNA TGTGCCAGCGGGAGGGGACTAGCGAACACCGGGGAGCTGTTTTTT.

This clonotype was detected ten times or more. This chain connects TRBV11-2 to TRBJ2-7; D is possibly TRBD1 (5 bases). Trimming removed 3 bases from V and 2 bases from J, with 8 bases in between. The CDR3 loop spans 13 amino acids. In germline, CDR1 is SGHAT, CDR2 FQNNGV. CDR3 sequence: CASSFDSPYEQYF. For the CDR3, the DNA is TGTGCCAGCAGCTTCGACAGTCCCTACGAGCAGTACTTC.

In this sample, this clonotype turned up many times. V is TRBV5-1 and J is TRBJ1-1, with 7 bases identical to TRBD1. Germline CDR1 reads SGHRS; CDR2 reads YFSETQ. There are 15 residues in the CDR3. The ends lost 6 bases at V and 3 bases at J; junction bases unmatched: 11. CDR3 sequence reads: CASTETGHQDTEAFF. CDR3 DNA: TGCGCCAGCACCGAGACAGGGCATCAGGACACTGAAGCTTTCTTT.

There are many counts of this clonotype. This sequence joins TRBV6-2 or TRBV6-3 and TRBJ1-1; 8 bases match TRBD1. J lost 1 base, V lost 2 bases, and 6 bases had no gene match. The CDR3 contains 16 residues. Looked up from germline, CDR1 is MNHEY and CDR2 is SVGEGT. This CDR3 reads CASSYPIGQGNTEAFF. The CDR3 region has the DNA TGTGCCAGCAGTTACCCGATCGGACAGGGGAACACTGAAGCTTTCTTT.

The sample holds many counts of this clonotype. The chain couples TRBV6-1 to TRBJ1-2; the D gene is possibly TRBD1 (6 bases). Trimming cost V 6 bases and J 10 bases, with 9 bases left between them. Germline V gene sequence: CDR1 MNHNS, CDR2 SASEGT. The CDR3 has 10 residues. The CDR3 DNA sequence: TGTGCCAGCAGCGAGGGGGACTACACCTTC. Its protein product is CASSEGDYTF.

This clonotype was picked up many times. This sequence may be a read error, since a much larger clone differs from it by one base. The chain joins TRBV12-3 or TRBV12-4 to TRBJ1-1; D is unresolved. Trimming removed 3 bases from V and 4 bases from J, with 9 bases in between. CDR3 length: 13 residues. The CDR3 nucleotides read TGTGCCAGCAGTTTGGCCGGACCCACTGAAGCTTTCTTT. Residues: CASSLAGPTEAFF.

This clonotype occurred a few times. The rearrangement links TRBV27 to TRBJ1-1; 10 nucleotides align to TRBD1. This CDR3 comprises 19 residues. Trimming at V came to 5 bases and at J to 4 bases, leaving 19 bases not matched to a gene. Germline loops: CDR1 MNHEY, CDR2 SMNVEV (reference sequence). The CDR3 is CASSPPPAGTGEMATEAFF. The CDR3 DNA is TGTGCCAGCAGTCCCCCACCCGCCGGGACAGGGGAGATGGCCACTGAAGCTTTCTTT.

This chain connects TRBV19 to TRBJ1-5, with D perhaps matching TRBD1 (6 bases). The CDR3 covers 15 residues. The V and J ends lost 4 bases and 3 bases respectively, with 13 bases between them. From germline, CDR1 is LNHDA and CDR2 SQIVND (reference sequence). For the CDR3, the DNA is TGTGCCAGTAGTAATGGGGGACAACCCAATCAGCCCCAGCATTTT. It codes for CASSNGGQPNQPQHF. Full variable domain (remainder filled in from reference TRBV19 and TRBJ1-5): DGGITQSPKYLFRKEGQNVTLSCEQNLNHDAMYWYRQDPGQGLRLIYYSQIVNDFQKGDIAEGYSVSREKKESFPLTVTSAQKNPTAFYLCASSNGGQPNQPQHFGDGTRLSIL.

This clonotype has ten or more counts. The chain joins TRBV7-3 to TRBJ1-1, with 7 bases identical to TRBD1. The germline gives CDR1 SGHTA, CDR2 FQGTGA. The CDR3 is made up of 14 amino acids. V gave up 5 bases and J gave up 8 bases; unmatched junction bases: 11. Here the CDR3 reads CASSAGDSPGEAFF. The CDR3 DNA sequence: TGTGCCAGCAGCGCCGGGGACAGCCCGGGGGAAGCTTTCTTT.

This clonotype was seen a few times. The chain links TRBV7-9 to TRBJ1-1; D not resolved. Trimming cost V 1 base and J 8 bases, with 14 bases left between them. The CDR3 sequence is 14 residues long. The V gene's germline CDR1 is SEHNR and CDR2 FQNEAQ (reference sequence). The CDR3 DNA follows: TGTGCCAGCAGCTTAGGAGCTTCAGACGGGGAAGCTTTCTTT. This encodes CASSLGASDGEAFF.

To note about this clonotype: One end of the junction fails to match germline, which may point to a read error. The chain combines TRBV12-3 or TRBV12-4 with TRBJ1-2, with a possible D match to TRBD1 (6 bases). This CDR3 has 12 residues. CDR3 residues: CACSLGDTGYTF. CDR3 bases: TGTGCCTGCAGTTTGGGGGACACCGGCTACACCTTC.

This clonotype was seen repeatedly, ten times or more. V usage is TRBV15 and J usage is TRBJ1-2, with 11 bases lining up with TRBD1. After removal of 4 bases from V and 2 bases from J, the junction contained 9 bases not matched to a gene. In germline, CDR1 is LNHNV, CDR2 YYDKDF (reference sequence). The CDR3 has 17 amino acids. The DNA of the CDR3 is TGTGCCACCAGCACCTACCCGGGACAGGGGGGGAACTATGGCTACACCTTC. Translated: CATSTYPGQGGNYGYTF.

The chain joins TRBV4-2 to TRBJ2-7, with D maybe TRBD2 (6 bases). The germline V gene encodes CDR1 LGHNA and CDR2 YNFKEQ. Trimming stripped 1 base from V and 5 bases from J, with 15 bases between. The CDR3 has 15 amino acids. CDR3 sequence (DNA): TGTGCCAGCAGCCAAGTAAGCGCGGGGTCTGACGAGCAGTACTTC. It translates to CASSQVSAGSDEQYF.

Turning to this clonotype: A much larger clone lies a single base off, so this may be a read error. This likely comes from a read error, as the CDR3 has no conserved phenylalanine or tryptophan at its end. This rearrangement joins TRBV6-1 to TRBJ2-5; D might be TRBD1 or TRBD2, each matching 6 bases. Germline loops: CDR1 MNHNS, CDR2 SASEGT. The V and J ends lost 1 base and 5 bases respectively, with 14 bases between them. The CDR3 is 15 residues long. The CDR3 nucleotides read TGTGCCAGCAGTGAAGAGGCGGGACAAAGGGAGACCCAGTACCTC. It codes for CASSEEAGQRETQYL.

This clonotype was counted at least ten times. The V and J genes are TRBV9 and TRBJ2-5; D gene unclear. In germline, CDR1 is SGDLS, CDR2 YYNGEE. The CDR3 sequence is 14 residues long. Deletions cut 4 bases from V and 9 bases from J, with 19 bases between. CDR3 in amino acids: CASSTMDGRSPQYF. Written as DNA, the CDR3 is TGTGCCAGCAGCACAATGGATGGAAGATCGCCCCAGTACTTC.

The chain carries TRBV10-3 and TRBJ2-7; D is unresolved. Germline V lookup: CDR1 ENHRY, CDR2 SYGVKD. V was clipped by 10 bases and J by 4 bases, with 17 bases between them. The CDR3 is made up of 13 amino acids. In DNA, the CDR3 is TGTGCCAGCACCCTAAGGCCTTCGTACGAGCAGTACTTC. Its protein product is CASTLRPSYEQYF.

V is TRBV6-1 and J is TRBJ1-1; D possibly corresponds to TRBD1 (6 bases). The CDR3 is made up of 13 amino acids. V was cut by 11 bases and J by 7 bases, with 20 bases left in between. CDR1 is MNHNS and CDR2 is SASEGT in the germline V gene. The CDR3 loop reads CAGWSGTNREAFF. The CDR3 coding sequence is TGTGCCGGCTGGTCCGGGACAAACCGTGAAGCTTTCTTT.

The chain combines TRBV7-8 with TRBJ2-5; D is possibly TRBD2 (6 bases). The CDR3 is made up of 12 amino acids. Trimming pared 5 bases from V and 5 bases from J, leaving 9 bases between. Germline-derived CDR1 and CDR2 are SGHVS and FQNEAQ. CDR3 bases: TGTGCCAGCAGCGCAGGAGGGGAGACCCAGTACTTC. This translates into CASSAGGETQYF. Together with reference TRBV7-8 and TRBJ2-5, the CDR3 gives the full variable domain: GAGVSQSPRYKVAKRGQDVALRCDPISGHVSLFWYQQALGQGPEFLTYFQNEAQLDKSGLPSDRFFAERPEGSVSTLKIQRTQQEDSAVYLCASSAGGETQYFGPGTRLLVL.

As regards this clonotype: A much larger clone differs by one base, so this may be a read error. The genes are TRBV6-5 and TRBJ1-1; 7 bases fit TRBD1. CDR1 and CDR2 (germline): MNHEY, SVGAGI. The CDR3 consists of 11 residues. V gave up 7 bases and J gave up 10 bases; unmatched junction bases: 6. CDR3 DNA sequence: TGTGCCAGCATAGGGACAGTCGGAGCTTTCTTT. The encoded protein is CASIGTVGAFF.

This clonotype was counted at least ten times. V and J are TRBV20-1 and TRBJ1-1, with no clear D. V was cut by 3 bases and J by 1 base, with 15 bases left in between. The V gene's germline CDR1 is DFQATT and CDR2 SNEGSKA (reference sequence). The length of the CDR3 is 15 residues. The CDR3 loop is CSASPPRLGNTEAFF. CDR3 coding DNA: TGCAGTGCTAGTCCCCCGCGCCTAGGGAACACTGAAGCTTTCTTT.

This chain links TRBV19 with TRBJ1-2, with a weak D call TRBD1 (6 bases). Germline CDR1 and CDR2: LNHDA and SQIVND (reference sequence). The length of the CDR3 is 13 residues. V gave up 6 bases and J gave up 8 bases, with 16 bases separating them. CDR3 region: CASRAAGAHGYTF. In DNA, the CDR3 is TGTGCCAGTAGAGCTGCGGGGGCGCACGGCTACACCTTC.

The chain carries TRBV7-9 and TRBJ1-2; no definite D call. CDR3 size: 15 residues. V dropped 1 base and J dropped 6 bases, with 15 bases sitting between them. Germline values: CDR1 SEHNR, CDR2 FQNEAQ (reference sequence). CDR3 DNA sequence: TGTGCCAGCAGCTTAGAGTGGCTCCAGGTAGATGGCTACACCTTC. Encoded protein: CASSLEWLQVDGYTF.

This clonotype was observed at least ten times. Here the CDR3 DNA reads TGTGCCAGCAGCTTACCCCCAGACGGTTCCTACGAGCAGTACTTC. This translates into CASSLPPDGSYEQYF. The chain joins TRBV7-9 to TRBJ2-7; no clear D. Germline-derived CDR1 and CDR2 are SEHNR and FQNEAQ (reference sequence). The CDR3 is 15 residues long. The germline V and J ends were trimmed by 2 bases and 1 base, with 12 bases remaining between them.

This clonotype was seen ten or more times. The chain carries TRBV7-2 and TRBJ2-5; a possible D gene is TRBD1 (6 bases). The CDR3 totals 15 residues. CDR1 and CDR2 (germline): SGHTA, FQGNSA. Trimming removed 1 base from V and 1 base from J, with 10 bases in between. The CDR3 spells CASSLVGATQETQYF. CDR3 nucleotides: TGTGCCAGCAGCTTAGTGGGGGCCACCCAAGAGACCCAGTACTTC.